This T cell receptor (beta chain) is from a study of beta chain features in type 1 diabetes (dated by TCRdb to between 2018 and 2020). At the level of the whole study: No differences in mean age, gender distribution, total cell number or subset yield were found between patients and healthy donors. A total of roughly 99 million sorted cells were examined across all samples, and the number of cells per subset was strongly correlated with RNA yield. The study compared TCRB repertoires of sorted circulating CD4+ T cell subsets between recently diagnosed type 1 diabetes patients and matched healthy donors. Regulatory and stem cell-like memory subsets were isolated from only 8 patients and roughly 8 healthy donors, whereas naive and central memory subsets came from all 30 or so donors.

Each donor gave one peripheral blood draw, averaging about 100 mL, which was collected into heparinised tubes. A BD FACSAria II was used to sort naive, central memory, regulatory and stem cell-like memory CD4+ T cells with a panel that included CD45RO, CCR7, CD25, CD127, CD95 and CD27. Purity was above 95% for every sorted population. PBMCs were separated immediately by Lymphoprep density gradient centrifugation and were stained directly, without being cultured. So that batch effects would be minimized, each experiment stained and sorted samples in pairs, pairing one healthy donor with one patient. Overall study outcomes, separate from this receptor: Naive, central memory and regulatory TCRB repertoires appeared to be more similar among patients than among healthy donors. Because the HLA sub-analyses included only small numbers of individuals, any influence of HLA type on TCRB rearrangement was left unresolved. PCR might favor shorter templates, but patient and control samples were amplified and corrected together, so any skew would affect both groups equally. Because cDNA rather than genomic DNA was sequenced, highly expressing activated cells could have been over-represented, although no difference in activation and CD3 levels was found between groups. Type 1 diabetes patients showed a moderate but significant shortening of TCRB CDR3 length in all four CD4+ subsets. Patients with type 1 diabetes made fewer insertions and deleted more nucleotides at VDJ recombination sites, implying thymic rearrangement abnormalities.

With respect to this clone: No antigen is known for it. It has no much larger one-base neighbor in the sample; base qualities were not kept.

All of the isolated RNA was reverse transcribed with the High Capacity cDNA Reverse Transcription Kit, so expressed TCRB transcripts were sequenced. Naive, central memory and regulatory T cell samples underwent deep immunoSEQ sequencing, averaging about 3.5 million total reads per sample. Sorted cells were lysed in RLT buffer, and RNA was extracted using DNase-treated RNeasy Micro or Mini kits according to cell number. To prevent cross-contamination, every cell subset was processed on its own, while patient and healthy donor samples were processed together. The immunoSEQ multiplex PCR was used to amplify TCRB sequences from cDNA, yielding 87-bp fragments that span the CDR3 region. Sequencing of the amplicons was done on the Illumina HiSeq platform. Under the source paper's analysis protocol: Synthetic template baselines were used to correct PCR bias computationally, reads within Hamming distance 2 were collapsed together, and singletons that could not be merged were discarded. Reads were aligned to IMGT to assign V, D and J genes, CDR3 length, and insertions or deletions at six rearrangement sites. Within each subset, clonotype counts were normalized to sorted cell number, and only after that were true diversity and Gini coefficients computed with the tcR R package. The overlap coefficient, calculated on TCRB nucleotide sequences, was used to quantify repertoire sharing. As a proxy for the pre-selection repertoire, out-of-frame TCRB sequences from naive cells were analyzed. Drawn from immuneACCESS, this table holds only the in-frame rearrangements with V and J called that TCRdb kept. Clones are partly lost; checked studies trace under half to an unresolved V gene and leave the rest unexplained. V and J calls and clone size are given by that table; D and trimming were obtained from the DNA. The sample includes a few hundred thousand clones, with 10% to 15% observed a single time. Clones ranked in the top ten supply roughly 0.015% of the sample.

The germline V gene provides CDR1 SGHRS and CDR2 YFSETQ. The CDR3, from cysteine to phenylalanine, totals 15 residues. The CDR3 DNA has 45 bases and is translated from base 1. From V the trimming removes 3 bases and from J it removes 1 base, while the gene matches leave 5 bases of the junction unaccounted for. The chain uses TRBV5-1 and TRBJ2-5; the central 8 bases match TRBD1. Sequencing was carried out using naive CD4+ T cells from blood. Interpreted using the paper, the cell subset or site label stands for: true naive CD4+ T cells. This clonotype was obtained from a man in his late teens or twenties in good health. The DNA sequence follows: TGCGCCAGCAGCTCCTACAGGGGGACCCAAGAGACCCAGTACTTC. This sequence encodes CASSSYRGTQETQYF.